Listed below are T cell receptor beta chains from one sample, sequenced in a study of metastatic and nonmetastatic thyroid tumors. Through MiXCR, TCRdb re-clonotyped the PCR reads. The data hold about 20,000 clones, with around a sixth observed a single time. Sequencing was carried out using blood. The source of these receptors is a female donor with papillary thyroid cancer or a benign thyroid nodule (not recorded which). Some clones in this sample may be carry-over from other donors' samples. Each CDR3 is given with its conserved first and last residue. The order of the fields is J gene, CDR3 length, D gene, V gene, clone size, CDR3 protein, CDR3 DNA. The D gene is left open where the match is weak. Rows may omit the clone size; those that give it use once, few, many or a size class.

TRBJ2-7 13 . TRBV6-6 few CASSYRQGGEQYF TGTGCCAGCAGTTACAGACAGGGAGGCGAGCAGTACTTC
TRBJ2-1 13 . TRBV7-2 many CASSFTAYNEQFF TGTGCCAGCAGCTTCACCGCCTACAATGAGCAGTTCTTC
TRBJ2-1 13 . TRBV27 . CASSLEGYNEQFF TGTGCCAGCAGTTTAGAGGGATACAATGAGCAGTTCTTC
TRBJ1-2 18 TRBD1 TRBV28 few CASSSPSGTGTIGYGYTF TGTGCCAGCAGCTCTCCCTCCGGGACAGGGACGATTGGCTATGGCTACACCTTC
TRBJ2-3 15 TRBD2 TRBV10-3 few CAISAGLAGADTQYF TGTGCCATCAGTGCAGGACTAGCGGGTGCAGATACGCAGTATTTT
TRBJ2-7 12 . TRBV6-1 few CASSVRIYEQYF TGTGCCAGCAGTGTCCGAATCTACGAGCAGTACTTC
TRBJ2-7 14 . TRBV20-1 . CSAEKGQGAYEQYF TGCAGTGCGGAGAAGGGACAAGGGGCCTACGAGCAGTACTTC
TRBJ2-7 12 . TRBV7-9 many CASSLDWGDRYF TGTGCCAGCAGCTTAGATTGGGGGGACCGGTACTTC
TRBJ1-2 13 TRBD1 TRBV6-1 medium-sized CASSSRDSYGYTF TGTGCCAGCAGTTCCCGGGACAGTTATGGCTACACCTTC
TRBJ2-1 15 TRBD2 TRBV5-1 . CASSLEAGTYNEQFF TGCGCCAGCAGCTTGGAAGCGGGAACCTACAATGAGCAGTTCTTC
TRBJ1-1 12 . TRBV6-1 few CASIPPRVEAFF TGTGCCAGCATCCCACCTAGGGTCGAAGCTTTCTTT